This is a list of T cell receptor beta chains from one sample in a study of T cell responses to AZD1222 COVID-19 vaccine. This table comes from immunoSEQ multiplex PCR, and its TCRdb copy is limited to in-frame clones, with some not included. The sample yields 150,000 or so clones, roughly nine tenths seen once. Sequenced material: peripheral blood, taken on day 0 of AZD1222 vaccination. The receptor source for this set is an adult in good health. Each CDR3 is given with its conserved first and last residue. D genes are given only for firm matches. Only some rows state a clone size, as once, few, many or a class for expanded clones.

CDR3aa	CDR3nt	abundance	d_gene	v_gene	j_gene
CSAFGGNTIYF	TGCAGTGCTTTTGGTGGAAACACCATATATTTT	few	NA	TRBV20-1	TRBJ1-3
CASSHTREQYF	TGTGCCAGCAGTCATACACGGGAGCAGTACTTC	NA	NA	TRBV25-1	TRBJ2-7
CASSQGVGSGSPLHF	TGTGCCAGCAGCCAAGGGGTGGGGTCAGGTTCACCCCTCCACTTT	NA	NA	TRBV3-1/TRBV3-2	TRBJ1-6
CASSAGVSNGELFF	TGTGCCAGCAGTGCAGGGGTTTCGAACGGGGAGCTGTTTTTT	medium-sized	NA	TRBV6-4	TRBJ2-2
CASSPRPENTEAFF	TGTGCCAGCTCACCAAGACCAGAGAACACTGAAGCTTTCTTT	once	NA	TRBV18	TRBJ1-1
CASSLGPGGMVTFYEQYF	TGCGCCAGCAGCTTGGGGCCAGGGGGCATGGTAACATTTTACGAGCAGTACTTC	NA	TRBD1	TRBV5-1	TRBJ2-7
CASSFGGTYNEQFF	TGTGCCAGCAGCTTCGGAGGTACCTACAATGAGCAGTTCTTC	NA	NA	TRBV7-9	TRBJ2-1
CASSLAGGPNSPLHF	TGTGCCAGCAGCTTAGCGGGAGGACCCAATTCACCCCTCCACTTT	NA	NA	TRBV7-2	TRBJ1-6
CASSQLTSGGKETQYF	TGTGCCAGTAGTCAACTTACTAGCGGGGGGAAAGAGACCCAGTACTTC	NA	TRBD2	TRBV19	TRBJ2-5
CSVEGPGYGYTF	TGCAGCGTTGAAGGGCCAGGGTATGGCTACACCTTC	NA	NA	TRBV29-1	TRBJ1-2
CASSLHTGLAGFTDTQYF	TGTGCCAGCAGTTTACACACAGGACTAGCGGGGTTCACAGATACGCAGTATTTT	NA	TRBD2	TRBV28	TRBJ2-3